These 11 T cell receptor beta chains share one sample of origin, sequenced in a study of cytomegalovirus exposure and HLA in healthy donors. PCR involved 60 Vbeta and 13 Jbeta primers. Repertoires were generated with immunoSEQ multiplex PCR, while TCRdb's copy carries only in-frame clones and drops some. The data contain 95,000 to 100,000 clones, 85% of them singletons. The sequenced sample was PBMCs. Receptor source: a man under 40 in good health and CMV-seronegative.

This chain connects TRBV9 to TRBJ2-1; 11 bases agree with TRBD2. Trimming took 2 bases from V and 4 from J; bases not matched to a gene: 8. The CDR3 is 17 residues long. Germline V gene lookup returns CDR1 SGDLS and CDR2 YYNGEE. The CDR3 sequence: CASSVFGTSGKYNEQFF. DNA of the CDR3: TGTGCCAGCAGCGTGTTTGGGACTAGCGGAAAGTACAATGAGCAGTTCTTC.

This rearrangement joins TRBV6-5 to TRBJ1-6; D remains unclear. Trimming cost V 6 bases and J 4 bases, with 10 bases left between them. This CDR3 region has 14 residues. Germline assignment: CDR1 MNHEY and CDR2 SVGAGI. CDR3 sequence: CASSRGEYNSPLHF. CDR3 in DNA: TGTGCCAGCAGCCGAGGAGAATATAATTCACCCCTCCACTTT.

This clone was picked up a small number of times. The genes are TRBV7-8 and TRBJ2-5; 8 positions agree with TRBD2. The trim removed 4 bases at V and 4 bases at J, leaving 11 bases unmatched. This CDR3 region has 16 residues. Germline-derived CDR1 and CDR2 are SGHVS and FQNEAQ. For the CDR3, the DNA is TGTGCCAGCAGCTCCGGTAGAGCGGGGGCAGGAGAGACCCAGTACTTC. The encoded protein is CASSSGRAGAGETQYF.

This chain links TRBV28 with TRBJ1-2; 7 bases map to TRBD1. Per the germline V gene, CDR1 is MDHEN and CDR2 is SYDVKM. Unmatched junction bases numbered 8, after V lost 5 bases and J lost 8 bases. The CDR3 loop spans 13 amino acids. The CDR3 nucleotides read TGTGCCAGCAGTAATAGACAGGGAGGAGGCTACACCTTC. Translated: CASSNRQGGGYTF.

V usage is TRBV5-8 and J usage is TRBJ2-3, with D perhaps matching TRBD1 (6 bases). Trimming removed 3 bases from V and 0 bases from J, with 17 bases in between. The CDR3 loop spans 17 amino acids. Per the germline V gene, CDR1 is SGHTS and CDR2 is YDEGEE. CDR3 loop: CASSSQWTVGSTDTQYF. The CDR3 region has the DNA TGTGCCAGCAGCTCGCAGTGGACAGTGGGGAGCACAGATACGCAGTATTTT.

This chain links TRBV7-8 with TRBJ1-2; possibly TRBD1 for D (6 bases). Germline CDR1 is SGHVS and CDR2 is FQNEAQ. The CDR3 totals 15 residues. Deletions cut 1 base from V and 6 bases from J, with 15 bases between. The chain's CDR3 is CASSLVRGGSHGYTF. The CDR3 DNA reads TGTGCCAGCAGCTTAGTGAGGGGGGGCTCGCATGGCTACACCTTC.

The V call is TRBV28, the J call TRBJ2-2; D remains ambiguous. Germline V gene data show CDR1 as MDHEN and CDR2 as SYDVKM. This CDR3 is built from 10 residues. Between the trimmed V and J ends, which lost 10 bases and 3 bases, there was a span of 3 bases. The CDR3 reads CATYTGELFF. DNA of the CDR3: TGTGCCACTTACACCGGGGAGCTGTTTTTT.

The chain has TRBV5-1 and TRBJ2-1; 14 bases line up with TRBD2. Germline CDR1 SGHRS, CDR2 YFSETQ. Trimming took 3 bases from V and 7 from J; bases not matched to a gene: 6. The length of the CDR3 is 16 residues. Here the CDR3 reads CASSSPGLAGVNEQFF. In DNA form, the CDR3 reads TGCGCCAGCAGCTCGCCGGGACTAGCGGGGGTGAATGAGCAGTTCTTC.

Here the CDR3 DNA reads TGCGCCAGCAGCCCATCGGGACAGGGGTTGGGAAACACCTTC. Protein sequence: CASSPSGQGLGNTF. This chain connects TRBV5-1 to TRBJ1-2, with TRBD1 identical over 10 bases. J lost 12 bases, V lost 4 bases, and 12 bases had no gene match. CDR3 length: 14 amino acids. Germline V gene sequence: CDR1 SGHRS, CDR2 YFSETQ.

This chain joins TRBV27 and TRBJ2-3; 10 bases map to TRBD2. The CDR3 extends over 17 amino acids. Germline CDR1 reads MNHEY; CDR2 reads SMNVEV (reference sequence). The V and J ends lost 7 bases and 2 bases, in that order; junction bases with no gene match: 12. In DNA, the CDR3 is TGTGCCAGCACCACCCTATGGACTAGCGGAAACACAGATACGCAGTATTTT. It codes for CASTTLWTSGNTDTQYF.

In DNA, the CDR3 is TGTGCCAGCAGTCTTCGACAGGGCCATCAGCCCCAGCATTTT. Its protein is CASSLRQGHQPQHF. The V and J genes are TRBV27 and TRBJ1-5; 7 bases align to TRBD1. Germline V gene sequence: CDR1 MNHEY, CDR2 SMNVEV (reference sequence). After removal of 5 bases from V and 5 bases from J, the junction contained 6 bases not matched to a gene. There are 14 residues in the CDR3.